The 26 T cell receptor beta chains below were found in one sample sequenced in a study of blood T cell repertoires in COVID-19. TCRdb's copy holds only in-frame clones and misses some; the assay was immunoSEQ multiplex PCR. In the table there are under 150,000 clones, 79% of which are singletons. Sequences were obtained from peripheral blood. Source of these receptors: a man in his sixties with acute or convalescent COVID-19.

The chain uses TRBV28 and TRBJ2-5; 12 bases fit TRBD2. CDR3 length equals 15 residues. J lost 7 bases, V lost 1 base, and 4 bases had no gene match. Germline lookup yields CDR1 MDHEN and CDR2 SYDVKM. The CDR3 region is CASSLFPSGRGTQYF. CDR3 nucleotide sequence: TGTGCCAGCAGTTTATTCCCTAGCGGGAGGGGGACCCAGTACTTC.

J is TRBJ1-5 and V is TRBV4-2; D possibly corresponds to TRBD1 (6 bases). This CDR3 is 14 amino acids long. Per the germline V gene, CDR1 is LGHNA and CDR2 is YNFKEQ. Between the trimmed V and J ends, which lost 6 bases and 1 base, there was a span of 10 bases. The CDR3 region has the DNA TGTGCCAGCAGTACCACAGGGAGCAATCAGCCCCAGCATTTT. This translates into CASSTTGSNQPQHF.

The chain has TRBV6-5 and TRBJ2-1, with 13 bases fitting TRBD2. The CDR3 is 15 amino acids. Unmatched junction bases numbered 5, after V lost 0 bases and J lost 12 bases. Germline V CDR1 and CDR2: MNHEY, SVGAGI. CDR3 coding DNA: TGTGCCAGCAGTTACTCGAAACTAGCGGGAGGGGGGCAGTTCTTC. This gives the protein CASSYSKLAGGGQFF.

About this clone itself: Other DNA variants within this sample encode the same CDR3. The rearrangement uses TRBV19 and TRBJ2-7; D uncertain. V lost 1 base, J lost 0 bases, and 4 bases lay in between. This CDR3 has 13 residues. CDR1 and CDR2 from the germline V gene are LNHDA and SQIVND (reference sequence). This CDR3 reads CASSIGHSYEQYF. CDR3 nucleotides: TGTGCCAGTAGTATAGGGCACTCCTACGAGCAGTACTTC.

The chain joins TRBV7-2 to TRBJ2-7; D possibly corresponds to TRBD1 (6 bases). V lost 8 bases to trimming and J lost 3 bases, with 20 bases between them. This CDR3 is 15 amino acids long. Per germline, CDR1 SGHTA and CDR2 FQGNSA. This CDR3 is CASSLQGNENYEQYF. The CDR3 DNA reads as TGTGCCAGCTCACTCCAGGGGAACGAGAACTACGAGCAGTACTTC.

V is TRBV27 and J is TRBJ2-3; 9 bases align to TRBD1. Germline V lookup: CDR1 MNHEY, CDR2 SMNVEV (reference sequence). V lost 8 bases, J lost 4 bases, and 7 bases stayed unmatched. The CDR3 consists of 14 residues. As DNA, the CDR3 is TGTGCCAGCCCCGGGACAGGGCTACCAGATACGCAGTATTTT. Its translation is CASPGTGLPDTQYF.

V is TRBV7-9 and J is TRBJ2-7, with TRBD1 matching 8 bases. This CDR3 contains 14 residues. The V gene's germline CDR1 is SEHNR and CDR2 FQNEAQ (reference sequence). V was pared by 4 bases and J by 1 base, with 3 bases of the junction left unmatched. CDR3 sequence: CASSWTGRSYEQYF. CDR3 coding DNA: TGTGCCAGCAGCTGGACAGGGAGGTCCTACGAGCAGTACTTC.

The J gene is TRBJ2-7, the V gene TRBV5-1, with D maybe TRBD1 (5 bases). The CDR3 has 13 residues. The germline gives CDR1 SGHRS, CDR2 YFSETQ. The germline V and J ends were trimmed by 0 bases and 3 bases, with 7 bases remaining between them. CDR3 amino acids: CASSLEQGYEQYF. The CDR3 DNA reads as TGCGCCAGCAGCTTGGAGCAGGGCTACGAGCAGTACTTC.

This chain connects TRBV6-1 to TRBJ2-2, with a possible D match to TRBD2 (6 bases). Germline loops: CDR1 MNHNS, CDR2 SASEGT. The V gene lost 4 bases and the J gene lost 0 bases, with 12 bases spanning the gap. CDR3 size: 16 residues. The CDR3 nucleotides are TGTGCCAGCAGTGTAAGGAGGGCTGCGAACACCGGGGAGCTGTTTTTT. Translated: CASSVRRAANTGELFF.

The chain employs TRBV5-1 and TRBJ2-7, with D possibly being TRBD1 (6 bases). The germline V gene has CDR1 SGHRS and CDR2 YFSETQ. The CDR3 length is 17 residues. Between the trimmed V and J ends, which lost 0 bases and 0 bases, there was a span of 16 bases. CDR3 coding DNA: TGCGCCAGCAGCTTGGGGACCGACAGGCCCCTCTCCTACGAGCAGTACTTC. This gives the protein CASSLGTDRPLSYEQYF.

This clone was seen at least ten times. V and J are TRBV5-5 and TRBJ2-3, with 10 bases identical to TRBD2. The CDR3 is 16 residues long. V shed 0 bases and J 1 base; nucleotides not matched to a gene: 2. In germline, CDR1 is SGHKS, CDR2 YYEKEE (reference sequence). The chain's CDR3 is CASSLGGLAGTDTQYF. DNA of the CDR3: TGTGCCAGCAGCTTGGGAGGACTAGCGGGCACAGATACGCAGTATTTT.

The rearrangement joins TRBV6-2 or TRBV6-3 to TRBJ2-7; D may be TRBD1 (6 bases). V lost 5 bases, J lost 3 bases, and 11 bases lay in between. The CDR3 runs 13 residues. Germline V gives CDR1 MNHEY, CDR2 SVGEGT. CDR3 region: CASSRGHHYEQYF. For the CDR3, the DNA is TGTGCCAGCAGTAGGGGACACCACTACGAGCAGTACTTC.

CDR3 bases: TGCGCCAGCAGCTCTGAGGATGAAAAACTGTTTTTT. Translation: CASSSEDEKLFF. This sequence joins TRBV5-1 and TRBJ1-4; no firm D call. Germline loops: CDR1 SGHRS, CDR2 YFSETQ. There are 12 residues in the CDR3. The V gene lost 3 bases and the J gene lost 6 bases, with 6 bases spanning the gap.

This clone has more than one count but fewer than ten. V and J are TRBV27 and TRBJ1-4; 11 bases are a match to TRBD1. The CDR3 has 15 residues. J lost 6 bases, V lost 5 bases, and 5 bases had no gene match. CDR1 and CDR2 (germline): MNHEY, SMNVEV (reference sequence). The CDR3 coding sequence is TGTGCCAGCAGTCCCGAGGGACAGGGGGATGAAAAACTGTTTTTT. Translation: CASSPEGQGDEKLFF.

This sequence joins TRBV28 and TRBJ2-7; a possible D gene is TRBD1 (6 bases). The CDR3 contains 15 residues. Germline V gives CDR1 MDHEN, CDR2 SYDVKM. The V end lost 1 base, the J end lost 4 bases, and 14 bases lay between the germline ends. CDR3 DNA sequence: TGTGCCAGCAGTTTATCTACAGGGAGTTTGTACGAGCAGTACTTC. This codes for CASSLSTGSLYEQYF.

Here the CDR3 reads CASRLTSGSSYEQYF. CDR3 DNA sequence: TGTGCCAGCAGACTGACTAGCGGGAGTTCCTACGAGCAGTACTTC. The chain links TRBV2 to TRBJ2-7; 12 bases fit TRBD2. The V and J ends lost 6 bases and 1 base, in that order; junction bases with no gene match: 4. Germline V gene sequence: CDR1 SNHLY, CDR2 FYNNEI. The CDR3 is 15 amino acids.

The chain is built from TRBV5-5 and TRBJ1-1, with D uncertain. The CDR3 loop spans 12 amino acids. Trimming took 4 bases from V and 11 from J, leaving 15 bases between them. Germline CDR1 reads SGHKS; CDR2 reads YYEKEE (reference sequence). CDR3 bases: TGTGCCAGCAGCCCCGTGAGCGGCGGGGCTTTCTTT. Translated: CASSPVSGGAFF. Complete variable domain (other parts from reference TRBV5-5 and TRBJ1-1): DAGVTQSPTHLIKTRGQQVTLRCSPISGHKSVSWYQQVLGQGPQFIFQYYEKEERGRGNFPDRFSARQFPNYSSELNVNALLLGDSALYLCASSPVSGGAFFGQGTRLTVV.

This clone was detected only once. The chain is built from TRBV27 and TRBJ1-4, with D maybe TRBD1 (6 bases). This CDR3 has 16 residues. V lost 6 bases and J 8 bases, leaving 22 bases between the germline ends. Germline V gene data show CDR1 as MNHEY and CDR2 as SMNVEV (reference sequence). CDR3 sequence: CASSRGPTALGEKLFF. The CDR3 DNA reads TGTGCCAGCAGCAGGGGCCCGACGGCTCTGGGGGAAAAACTGTTTTTT.

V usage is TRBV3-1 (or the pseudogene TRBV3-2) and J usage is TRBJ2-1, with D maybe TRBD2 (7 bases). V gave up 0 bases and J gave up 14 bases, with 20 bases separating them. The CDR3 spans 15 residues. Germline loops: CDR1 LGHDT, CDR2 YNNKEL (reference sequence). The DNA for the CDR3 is TGTGCCAGCAGCCAAGAGAGGGGGGGAGGGCCAATGGAGTTCTTC. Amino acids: CASSQERGGGPMEFF.

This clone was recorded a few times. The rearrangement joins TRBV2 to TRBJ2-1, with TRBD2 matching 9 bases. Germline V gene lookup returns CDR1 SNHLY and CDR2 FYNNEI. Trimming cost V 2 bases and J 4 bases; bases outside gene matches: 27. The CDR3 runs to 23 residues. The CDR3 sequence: CASSEKGGSGRDDPPDLYNEQFF. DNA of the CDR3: TGTGCCAGCAGTGAAAAGGGAGGTAGCGGGAGAGATGACCCCCCCGACCTATACAATGAGCAGTTCTTC.

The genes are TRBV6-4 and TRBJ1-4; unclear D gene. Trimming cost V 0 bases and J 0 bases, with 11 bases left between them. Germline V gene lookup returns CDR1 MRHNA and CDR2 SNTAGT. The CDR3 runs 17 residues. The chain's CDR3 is CASSDSIGGTTNEKLFF. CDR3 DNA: TGTGCCAGCAGTGACTCCATAGGAGGCACAACTAATGAAAAACTGTTTTTT.

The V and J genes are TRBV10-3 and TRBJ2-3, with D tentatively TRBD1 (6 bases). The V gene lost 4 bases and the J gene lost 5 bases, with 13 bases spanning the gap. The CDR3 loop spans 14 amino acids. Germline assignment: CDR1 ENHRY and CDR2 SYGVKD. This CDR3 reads CAISGGGQRDTQYF. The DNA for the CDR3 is TGTGCCATCAGTGGAGGGGGTCAGAGAGATACGCAGTATTTT.

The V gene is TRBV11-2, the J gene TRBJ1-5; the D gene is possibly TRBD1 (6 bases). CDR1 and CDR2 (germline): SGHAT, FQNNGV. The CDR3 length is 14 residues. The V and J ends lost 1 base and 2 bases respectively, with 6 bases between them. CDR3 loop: CASSLAGGNQPQHF. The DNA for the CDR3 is TGTGCCAGCAGCTTAGCAGGGGGCAATCAGCCCCAGCATTTT.

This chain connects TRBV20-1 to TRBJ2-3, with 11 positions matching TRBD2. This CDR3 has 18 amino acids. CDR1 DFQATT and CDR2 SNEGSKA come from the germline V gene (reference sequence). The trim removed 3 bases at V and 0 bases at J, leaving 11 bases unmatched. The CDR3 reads CSASEQRLAGYSTDTQYF. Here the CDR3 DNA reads TGCAGTGCTAGTGAACAAAGACTAGCGGGATATAGCACAGATACGCAGTATTTT.

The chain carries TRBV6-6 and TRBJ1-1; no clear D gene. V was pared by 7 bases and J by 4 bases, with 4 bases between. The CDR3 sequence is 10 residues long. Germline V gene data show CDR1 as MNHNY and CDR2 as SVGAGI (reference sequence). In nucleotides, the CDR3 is TGTGCCAGCACGGGCACTGAAGCTTTCTTT. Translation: CASTGTEAFF.

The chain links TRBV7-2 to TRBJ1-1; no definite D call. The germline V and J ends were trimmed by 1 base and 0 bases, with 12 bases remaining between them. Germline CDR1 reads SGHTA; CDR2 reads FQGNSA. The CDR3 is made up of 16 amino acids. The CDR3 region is CASSLEGGRMNTEAFF. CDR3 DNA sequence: TGTGCCAGCAGCTTAGAAGGCGGGAGAATGAACACTGAAGCTTTCTTT. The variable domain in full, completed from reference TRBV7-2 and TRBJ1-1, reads GAGVSQSPSNKVTEKGKDVELRCDPISGHTALYWYRQSLGQGLEFLIYFQGNSAPDKSGLPSDRFSAERTGGSVSTLTIQRTQQEDSAVYLCASSLEGGRMNTEAFFGQGTRLTVV.